A selection of T cell receptor beta chains follows, all from one sample in a study of cytomegalovirus exposure and HLA in healthy donors. The method was immunoSEQ multiplex PCR; TCRdb's version includes in-frame clones alone and lacks a portion of them. The sample includes some 160,000 clones, 77% of them seen just once. The source material was PBMCs. These receptors originate from a woman aged 25 to 39 in good health and CMV-seronegative. The CDR3 runs from the conserved cysteine through the conserved F or W. A D gene is named only where the DNA matches it firmly. Clone size, where shown, is once, few, many, or a class for clones that have expanded.

V gene: TRBV5-1
J gene: TRBJ2-7
clone size: NA
D gene: TRBD2
CDR3 DNA: TGCGCCAGCAGCTTGGATGGTAGCGGGACTGTCTACGAGCAGTACTTC
CDR3 protein: CASSLDGSGTVYEQYF

V gene: TRBV10-2
J gene: TRBJ2-7
clone size: NA
D gene: TRBD2
CDR3 DNA: TGCGCCAGCAGGCTCCCGGGGGGCTCCTACGAGCAGTACTTC
CDR3 protein: CASRLPGGSYEQYF

V gene: TRBV6-5
J gene: TRBJ1-3
clone size: NA
D gene: TRBD1
CDR3 DNA: TGTGCCAGCAGTTACGGGACAGGGGTTGGAAACACCATATATTTT
CDR3 protein: CASSYGTGVGNTIYF

V gene: TRBV5-1
J gene: TRBJ1-2
clone size: NA
D gene: NA
CDR3 DNA: TGCGCCAGCAGCGGCGGGGGACTAGCAAACTATGGCTACCCCTTC
CDR3 protein: CASSGGGLANYGYPF

V gene: TRBV15
J gene: TRBJ1-5
clone size: NA
D gene: TRBD1
CDR3 DNA: TGTGCCACCAGCAGAGATCCCCAGGGGGCTAGCAATCAGCCCCAGCATTTT
CDR3 protein: CATSRDPQGASNQPQHF

V gene: TRBV12-5
J gene: TRBJ2-7
clone size: NA
D gene: TRBD1
CDR3 DNA: TGTGCTAGTCCCCAACAACGGGACAGGGGATGCGAGCAGTACTTC
CDR3 protein: CASPQQRDRGCEQYF

V gene: TRBV7-2
J gene: TRBJ1-4
clone size: NA
D gene: TRBD1
CDR3 DNA: TGTGCCAGCAGCTCAAGGACAGGGGCAACTAATGAAAAACTGTTTTTT
CDR3 protein: CASSSRTGATNEKLFF

V gene: TRBV11-2
J gene: TRBJ2-1
clone size: NA
D gene: TRBD2
CDR3 DNA: TGTGCCAGCAGCTTAGAAGGACTAGCGGTTGGAAATGAGCAGTTCTTC
CDR3 protein: CASSLEGLAVGNEQFF

V gene: TRBV28
J gene: TRBJ2-7
clone size: NA
D gene: TRBD2
CDR3 DNA: TGTGCCAGCAGTTTAGGACTAGCGGCCTACGAGCAGTACTTC
CDR3 protein: CASSLGLAAYEQYF

V gene: TRBV30
J gene: TRBJ1-1
clone size: NA
D gene: NA
CDR3 DNA: TGTGCCTGGAGGGCTCAGGGGAACACTGAAGCTTTCTTT
CDR3 protein: CAWRAQGNTEAFF

V gene: TRBV7-3
J gene: TRBJ2-3
clone size: few
D gene: NA
CDR3 DNA: TGTGCCAGCAGCCCCGGTTTGAGAATAACCACAGATACGCAGTATTTT
CDR3 protein: CASSPGLRITTDTQYF

V gene: TRBV30
J gene: TRBJ1-4
clone size: NA
D gene: NA
CDR3 DNA: TGTGCCTGTTTAAAACGGGCAACTAATGAAAAACTGTTTTTT
CDR3 protein: CACLKRATNEKLFF

V gene: TRBV19
J gene: TRBJ1-1
clone size: NA
D gene: NA
CDR3 DNA: TGTGCCAGTAGTATTGCCCCCGGGATGACAGGAAGGACACCGAACACTGAAGCTTTCTTT
CDR3 protein: CASSIAPGMTGRTPNTEAFF

V gene: TRBV7-3
J gene: TRBJ2-3
clone size: NA
D gene: TRBD1
CDR3 DNA: TGTGCCAGCAGCTTAATAGGCGACAGGGGGATTGATACGCAGTATTTT
CDR3 protein: CASSLIGDRGIDTQYF

V gene: TRBV4-3
J gene: TRBJ2-3
clone size: NA
D gene: NA
CDR3 DNA: TGCGCCAGCAGTCAAGCCTACAGGGATACGCAGTATTTT
CDR3 protein: CASSQAYRDTQYF

V gene: TRBV15
J gene: TRBJ2-7
clone size: NA
D gene: TRBD2
CDR3 DNA: TGTGCCACCAGCAGAGGGGATAGCGGGGGGTACGAGCAGTACTTC
CDR3 protein: CATSRGDSGGYEQYF

V gene: TRBV10-3
J gene: TRBJ1-1
clone size: few
D gene: NA
CDR3 DNA: TGTGCCATCAGTGAGTCGATGCGGCCGGGGTCGACTGAAGCTTTCTTT
CDR3 protein: CAISESMRPGSTEAFF

V gene: TRBV11-2
J gene: TRBJ1-2
clone size: few
D gene: NA
CDR3 DNA: TGTGCCAGCAGCTTAGAGGACAGCAGTTCCTATGGCTACACCTTC
CDR3 protein: CASSLEDSSSYGYTF

V gene: TRBV9
J gene: TRBJ2-1
clone size: NA
D gene: NA
CDR3 DNA: TGTGCCAGCAGCGTAGCTACTCCTGCGTTTTACAATGAGCAGTTCTTC
CDR3 protein: CASSVATPAFYNEQFF

V gene: TRBV2
J gene: TRBJ2-7
clone size: NA
D gene: TRBD2
CDR3 DNA: TGTGCCAGCTCTAGCCGGACTAGCGGCTACGAGCAGTACTTC
CDR3 protein: CASSSRTSGYEQYF

V gene: TRBV2
J gene: TRBJ1-1
clone size: NA
D gene: NA
CDR3 DNA: TGTGCCAGCAGTGACGCTCGGGGCACTGAAGCTTTCTTT
CDR3 protein: CASSDARGTEAFF

V gene: TRBV10-1
J gene: TRBJ2-5
clone size: NA
D gene: TRBD1
CDR3 DNA: TGCGCCAGCAGTGGTTCAGGGGGTCAAGAGACCCAGTACTTC
CDR3 protein: CASSGSGGQETQYF